The present T cell receptor (beta chain) was sequenced within a study of T cell responses to AZD1222 COVID-19 vaccine. General study findings and limits: Repertoire sampling occurred only after the peak T cell response. Seropositive at baseline were only a handful of AZD1222 recipients.

Data came from immunoSEQ multiplex PCR; TCRdb stores just in-frame clones and leaves some out. The table shows about 190,000 clones, with about 87% occurring only once. Of note for this clone: No antigen is known for it.

V shed 5 bases and J 3 bases; nucleotides not matched to a gene: 7. This CDR3 comprises 14 residues. The germline V gene has CDR1 SEHNR and CDR2 FQNEAQ (reference sequence). The genes are TRBV7-9 and TRBJ2-7; 7 bases agree with TRBD1. Sequencing was performed on peripheral blood, taken on day 0 of MenACWY control vaccination. This sequence was found in an adult in good health. DNA of the CDR3: TGTGCCAGCAGCGAGTGGGACAGCGGCTACGAGCAGTACTTC. This gives the protein CASSEWDSGYEQYF.